This T cell receptor (beta chain) was obtained from a study of T cell responses to AZD1222 COVID-19 vaccine. In the study overall: Second doses were pooled across both intervals (about 4 or about 12 weeks). Study-level points and caveats: Mapped onto spike, vaccine-associated CD4 TCRs spanned it and were dominant at 160-218 and 743-854.

As for this clone: Its target is unknown.

Clones were read by immunoSEQ multiplex PCR, and TCRdb kept only the in-frame ones, dropping some. Of some 140,000 clones listed, about 92% are singletons. CDR1 LNHDA and CDR2 SQIVND come from the germline V gene (reference sequence). The CDR3 totals 15 residues. Between the trimmed V and J ends, which lost 5 bases and 0 bases, there was a span of 14 bases. Specimen: peripheral blood, collected on day 0 of AZD1222 vaccination. This sequence was found in an adult in good health. The chain combines TRBV19 with TRBJ2-7; D gene unclear. In DNA form, the CDR3 reads TGTGCCAGTAGTCGAACGCGGCCCGGCTCCTACGAGCAGTACTTC. It is translated as CASSRTRPGSYEQYF.